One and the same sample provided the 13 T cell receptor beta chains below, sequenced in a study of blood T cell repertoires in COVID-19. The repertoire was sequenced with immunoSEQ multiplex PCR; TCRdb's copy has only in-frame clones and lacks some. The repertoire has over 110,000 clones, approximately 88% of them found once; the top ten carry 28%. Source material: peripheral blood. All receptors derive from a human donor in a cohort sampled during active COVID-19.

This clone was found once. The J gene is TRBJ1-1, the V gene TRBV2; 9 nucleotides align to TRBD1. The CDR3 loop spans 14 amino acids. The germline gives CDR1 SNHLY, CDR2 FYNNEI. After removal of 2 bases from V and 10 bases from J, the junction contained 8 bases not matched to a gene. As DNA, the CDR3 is TGTGCCAGCAGTGAAAGGTACAGGGGGCCAGTAGCTTTCTTT. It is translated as CASSERYRGPVAFF.

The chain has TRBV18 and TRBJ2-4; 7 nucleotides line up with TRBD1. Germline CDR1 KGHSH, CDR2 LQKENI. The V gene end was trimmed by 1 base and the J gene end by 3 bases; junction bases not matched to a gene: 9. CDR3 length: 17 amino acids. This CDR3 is CASSPQGQLIVKNIQYF. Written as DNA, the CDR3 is TGTGCCAGCTCACCACAGGGACAGTTGATAGTCAAAAACATTCAGTACTTC.

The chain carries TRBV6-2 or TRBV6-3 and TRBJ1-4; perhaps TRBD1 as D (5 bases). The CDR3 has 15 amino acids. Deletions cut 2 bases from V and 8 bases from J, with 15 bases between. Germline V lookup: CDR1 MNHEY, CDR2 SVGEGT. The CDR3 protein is CASSYGTPRREKLFF. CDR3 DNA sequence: TGTGCCAGCAGTTACGGGACTCCAAGGAGGGAAAAACTGTTTTTT.

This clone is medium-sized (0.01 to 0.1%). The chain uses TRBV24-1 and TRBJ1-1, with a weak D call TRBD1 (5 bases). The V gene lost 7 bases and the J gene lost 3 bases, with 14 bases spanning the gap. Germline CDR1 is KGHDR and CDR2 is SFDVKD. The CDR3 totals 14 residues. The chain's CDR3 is CATRAWGEDTEAFF. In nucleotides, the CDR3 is TGTGCCACCAGAGCTTGGGGCGAAGACACTGAAGCTTTCTTT.

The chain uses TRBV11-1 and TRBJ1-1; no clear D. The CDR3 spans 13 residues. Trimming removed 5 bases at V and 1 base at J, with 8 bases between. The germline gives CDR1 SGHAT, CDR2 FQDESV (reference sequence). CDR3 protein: CASSRPRNTEAFF. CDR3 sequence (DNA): TGTGCCAGCAGCCGCCCCAGGAACACTGAAGCTTTCTTT.

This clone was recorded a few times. The CDR3 DNA reads TGTGCCATCAGTGGGGTGGAGGGATACCAAACACCCCTCCACTTT. This translates into CAISGVEGYQTPLHF. The V gene is TRBV10-3, the J gene TRBJ1-6; D gene ambiguous. V lost 4 bases, J lost 11 bases, and 18 bases lay in between. The CDR3 runs 15 residues. Per germline, CDR1 ENHRY and CDR2 SYGVKD.

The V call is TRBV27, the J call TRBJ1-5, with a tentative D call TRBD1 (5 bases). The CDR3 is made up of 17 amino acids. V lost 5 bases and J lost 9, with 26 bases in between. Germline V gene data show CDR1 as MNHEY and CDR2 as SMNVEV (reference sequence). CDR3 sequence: CASSPDPWGRPGSPQHF. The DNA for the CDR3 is TGTGCCAGCAGTCCGGACCCTTGGGGCCGCCCGGGCTCGCCCCAGCATTTT.

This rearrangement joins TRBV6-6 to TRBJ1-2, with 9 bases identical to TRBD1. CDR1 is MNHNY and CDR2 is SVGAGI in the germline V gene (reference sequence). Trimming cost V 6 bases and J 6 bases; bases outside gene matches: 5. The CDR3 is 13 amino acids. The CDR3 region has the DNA TGTGCCAGCAGCTTAACAGGGGGCGATGGCTACACCTTC. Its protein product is CASSLTGGDGYTF.

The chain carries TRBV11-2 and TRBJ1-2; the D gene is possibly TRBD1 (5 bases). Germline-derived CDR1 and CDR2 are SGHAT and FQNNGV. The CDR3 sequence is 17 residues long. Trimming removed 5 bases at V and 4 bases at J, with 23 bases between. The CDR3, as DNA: TGTGCCAGCAGCAAAGGCAGGGTCGAGGAGTTGATCTATGGCTACACCTTC. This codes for CASSKGRVEELIYGYTF.

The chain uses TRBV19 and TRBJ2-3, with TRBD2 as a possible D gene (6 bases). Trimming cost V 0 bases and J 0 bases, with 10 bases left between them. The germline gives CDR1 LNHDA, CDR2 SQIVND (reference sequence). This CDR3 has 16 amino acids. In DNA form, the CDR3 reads TGTGCCAGTAGTATAGATCTGGGGGGAAGCACAGATACGCAGTATTTT. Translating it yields CASSIDLGGSTDTQYF.

The CDR3 reads CASSFTRTGSPLHF. The CDR3 DNA follows: TGTGCCAGCAGTTTCACCCGGACTGGATCACCCCTCCACTTT. The V call is TRBV27, the J call TRBJ1-6; D is unresolved. This CDR3 contains 14 residues. Trimming left V 3 bases short and J 10 bases short, with 13 bases between. Germline-derived CDR1 and CDR2 are MNHEY and SMNVEV (reference sequence).

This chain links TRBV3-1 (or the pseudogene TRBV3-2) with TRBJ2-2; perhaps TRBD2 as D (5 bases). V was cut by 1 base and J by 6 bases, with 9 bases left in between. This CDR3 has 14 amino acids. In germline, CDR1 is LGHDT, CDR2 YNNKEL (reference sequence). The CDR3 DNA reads TGTGCCAGCAGCCAAGTCGGGGTCCCCGGGGAGCTGTTTTTT. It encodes CASSQVGVPGELFF.

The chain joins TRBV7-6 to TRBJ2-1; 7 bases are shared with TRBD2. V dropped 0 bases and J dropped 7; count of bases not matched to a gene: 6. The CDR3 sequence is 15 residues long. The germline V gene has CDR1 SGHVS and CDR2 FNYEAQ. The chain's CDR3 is CASSLASSSGNEQFF. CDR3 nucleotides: TGTGCCAGCAGCTTAGCCAGTAGTAGCGGGAATGAGCAGTTCTTC.